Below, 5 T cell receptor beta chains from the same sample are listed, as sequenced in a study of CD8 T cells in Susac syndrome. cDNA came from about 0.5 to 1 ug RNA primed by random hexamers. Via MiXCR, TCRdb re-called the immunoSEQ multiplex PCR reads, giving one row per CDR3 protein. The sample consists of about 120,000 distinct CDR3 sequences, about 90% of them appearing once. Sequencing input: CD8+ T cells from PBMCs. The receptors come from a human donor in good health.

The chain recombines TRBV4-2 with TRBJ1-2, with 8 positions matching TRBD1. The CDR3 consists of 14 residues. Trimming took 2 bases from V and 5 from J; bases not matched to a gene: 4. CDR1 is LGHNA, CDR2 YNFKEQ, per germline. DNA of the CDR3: TGTGCCAGCAGCCAACCGGGACAGGAGTATGGCTACACCTTC. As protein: CASSQPGQEYGYTF.

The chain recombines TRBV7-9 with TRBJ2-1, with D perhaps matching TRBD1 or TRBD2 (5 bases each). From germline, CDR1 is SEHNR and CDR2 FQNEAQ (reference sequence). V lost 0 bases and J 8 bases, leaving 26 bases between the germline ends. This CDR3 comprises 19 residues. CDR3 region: CASSLARTLGSPLSHEQFF. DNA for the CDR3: TGTGCCAGCAGCTTAGCACGGACACTAGGGTCTCCCCTTTCCCATGAGCAGTTCTTC. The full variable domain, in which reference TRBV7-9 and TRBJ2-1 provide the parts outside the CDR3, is DTGVSQNPRHKITKRGQNVTFRCDPISEHNRLYWYRQTLGQGPEFLTYFQNEAQLEKSRLLSDRFSAERPKGSFSTLEIQRTEQGDSAMYLCASSLARTLGSPLSHEQFFGPGTRLTVL.

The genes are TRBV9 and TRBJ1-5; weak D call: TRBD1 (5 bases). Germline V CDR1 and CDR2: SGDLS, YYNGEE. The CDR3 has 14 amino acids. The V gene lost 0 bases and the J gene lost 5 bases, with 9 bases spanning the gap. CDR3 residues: CASSVAGIDQPQHF. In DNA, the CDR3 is TGTGCCAGCAGCGTAGCAGGGATAGATCAGCCCCAGCATTTT.

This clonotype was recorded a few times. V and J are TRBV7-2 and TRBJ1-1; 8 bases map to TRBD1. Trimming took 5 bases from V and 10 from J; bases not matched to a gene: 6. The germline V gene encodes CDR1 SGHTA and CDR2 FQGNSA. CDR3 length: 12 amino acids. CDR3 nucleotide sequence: TGTGCCAGCAGCCCGACAGGGGAGAGAGCTTTCTTT. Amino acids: CASSPTGERAFF.

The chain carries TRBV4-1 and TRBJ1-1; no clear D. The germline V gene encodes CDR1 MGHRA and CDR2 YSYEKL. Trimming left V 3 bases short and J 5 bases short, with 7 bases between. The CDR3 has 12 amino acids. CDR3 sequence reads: CASSQRGTEAFF. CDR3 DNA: TGCGCCAGCAGCCAGCGGGGAACTGAAGCTTTCTTT.